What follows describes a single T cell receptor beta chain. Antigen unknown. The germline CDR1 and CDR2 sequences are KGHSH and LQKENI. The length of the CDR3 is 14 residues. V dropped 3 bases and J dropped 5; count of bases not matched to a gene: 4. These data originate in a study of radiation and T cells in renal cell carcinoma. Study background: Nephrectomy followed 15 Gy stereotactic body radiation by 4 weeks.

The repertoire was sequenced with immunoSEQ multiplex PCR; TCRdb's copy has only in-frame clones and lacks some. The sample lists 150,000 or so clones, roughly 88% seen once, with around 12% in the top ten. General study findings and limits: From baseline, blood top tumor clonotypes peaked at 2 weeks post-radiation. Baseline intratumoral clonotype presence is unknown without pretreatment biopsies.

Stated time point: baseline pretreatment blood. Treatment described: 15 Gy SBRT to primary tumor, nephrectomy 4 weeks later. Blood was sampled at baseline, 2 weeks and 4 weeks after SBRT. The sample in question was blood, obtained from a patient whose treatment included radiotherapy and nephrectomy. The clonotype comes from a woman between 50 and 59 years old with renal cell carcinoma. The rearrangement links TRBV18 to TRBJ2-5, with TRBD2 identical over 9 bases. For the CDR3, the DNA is TGTGCCAGCTCACCGGGGACTAGCCTTGAGACCCAGTACTTC. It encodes CASSPGTSLETQYF.